This T cell receptor (beta chain) was captured in a study of T cells in Graves' hyperthyroidism and ophthalmopathy. Uncontrolled infection, other autoimmune disease, pregnancy and lactation each barred patients from inclusion. Fresh peripheral blood, approximately 9.1 ml, was the source of the PBMCs. Whole-study results and caveats: Before onset, by a median of around six months, the model predicted ophthalmopathy. Blood held most thyroid clonotypes expanded above 0.001 frequency.

The TCR beta CDR3 regions underwent amplification using RNA transcripts as the source. With the HTBI primer set, the TCR CDR3 went through a first round of RT-PCR. TCRdb itself ran the multiplex PCR reads through MiXCR, one entry per CDR3 protein. The table includes about 410,000 distinct CDR3 sequences, roughly 14% detected once. This clonotype was picked up many times. Antigen unknown. The CDR3 extends over 12 amino acids. The V end was cut by 6 bases, the J end by 3 bases, with 8 bases between. Looked up from germline, CDR1 is SNHLY and CDR2 is FYNNEI. Sequenced sample: blood. The TCR was taken from a man aged 18 to 30 with Graves' ophthalmopathy. The chain employs TRBV2 and TRBJ1-2; no clear D gene. The CDR3 DNA reads as TGTGCCAGCAGGGTAAAGGACTATGGCTACACCTTC. Amino acid sequence: CASRVKDYGYTF.